The rows below give T cell receptor beta chains drawn from one sample of a study of blood T cell repertoires in COVID-19. Generated by immunoSEQ multiplex PCR, the TCRdb table keeps only in-frame clones and is missing some. The table includes roughly 250,000 clones, roughly 83% detected once. Sequenced: peripheral blood. The receptors were sampled from a woman aged 50 to 60 with acute or convalescent COVID-19. Both conserved end residues are part of each CDR3. Each record gives: D gene, clone size, J gene, CDR3 length, V gene, CDR3 protein, CDR3 DNA. A D gene is named only where the DNA matches it firmly. Size is stated for part of the rows, as once, few or many counts, or as a class when the clone is expanded.

TRBD1	NA	TRBJ1-2	16	TRBV5-1	CASSSGQGVPNYGYTF	TGCGCCAGCAGCTCGGGACAGGGGGTCCCTAACTATGGCTACACCTTC
NA	NA	TRBJ2-5	16	TRBV4-1	CASSQDPPSYVETQYF	TGCGCCAGCAGCCAAGATCCACCTAGCTACGTGGAGACCCAGTACTTC
NA	NA	TRBJ1-5	13	TRBV7-9	CASSSNSLQPQHF	TGTGCCAGCAGCTCGAATTCACTGCAGCCCCAGCATTTT
NA	NA	TRBJ1-5	15	TRBV28	CASNPAGRGNQPQHF	TGTGCCAGCAACCCCGCAGGGAGGGGCAATCAGCCCCAGCATTTT
TRBD1	NA	TRBJ1-1	15	TRBV7-2	CASSPPNRGNTEAFF	TGTGCCAGCAGCCCCCCGAACAGGGGGAACACTGAAGCTTTCTTT
TRBD2	NA	TRBJ2-3	17	TRBV7-2	CASSPGLAVAWGDTQYF	TGTGCCAGCAGCCCGGGACTAGCGGTAGCTTGGGGAGATACGCAGTATTTT
NA	NA	TRBJ1-1	18	TRBV30	CAWRGRRGGRKMNTEAFF	TGTGCCTGGAGAGGCCGGCGCGGAGGCCGAAAGATGAACACTGAAGCTTTCTTT
NA	NA	TRBJ1-6	14	TRBV6-5	CASRRGQINSPLHF	TGTGCCAGCAGAAGAGGACAGATTAATTCACCCCTCCACTTT
NA	NA	TRBJ2-3	17	TRBV4-3	CASSQDLASSPPDTQYF	TGCGCCAGCAGCCAAGATCTCGCTAGCAGTCCGCCAGATACGCAGTATTTT
NA	NA	TRBJ1-6	14	TRBV5-6	CASSLRRWDSPLHF	TGTGCCAGCAGCCTGCGCAGGTGGGATTCACCCCTCCACTTT
NA	NA	TRBJ1-2	14	TRBV28	CASSLLWGGNGYTF	TGTGCCAGCAGTTTACTTTGGGGCGGTAATGGCTACACCTTC
TRBD2	NA	TRBJ2-7	14	TRBV2	CASSDQRESDEQYF	TGTGCCAGCAGTGACCAGCGGGAGTCGGACGAGCAGTACTTC
TRBD1	once	TRBJ1-1	13	TRBV24-1	CATRQGAYTEAFF	TGTGCCACCAGACAGGGGGCGTATACTGAAGCTTTCTTT